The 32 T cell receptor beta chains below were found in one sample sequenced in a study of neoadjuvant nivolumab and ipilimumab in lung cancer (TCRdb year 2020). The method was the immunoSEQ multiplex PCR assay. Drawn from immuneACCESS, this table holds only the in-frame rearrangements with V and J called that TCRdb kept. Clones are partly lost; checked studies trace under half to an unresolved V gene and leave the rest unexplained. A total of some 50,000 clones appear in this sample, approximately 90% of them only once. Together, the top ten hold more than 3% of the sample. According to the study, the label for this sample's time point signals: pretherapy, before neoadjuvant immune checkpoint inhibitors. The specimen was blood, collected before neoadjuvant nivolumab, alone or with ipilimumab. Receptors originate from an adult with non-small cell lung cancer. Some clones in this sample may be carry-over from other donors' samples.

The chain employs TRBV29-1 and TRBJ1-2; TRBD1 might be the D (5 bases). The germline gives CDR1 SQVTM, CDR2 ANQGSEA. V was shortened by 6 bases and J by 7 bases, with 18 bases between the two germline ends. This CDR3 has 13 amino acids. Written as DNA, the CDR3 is TGCAGCGTCAACGCTGGGGCAGACTCTGGCTACACCTTC. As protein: CSVNAGADSGYTF.

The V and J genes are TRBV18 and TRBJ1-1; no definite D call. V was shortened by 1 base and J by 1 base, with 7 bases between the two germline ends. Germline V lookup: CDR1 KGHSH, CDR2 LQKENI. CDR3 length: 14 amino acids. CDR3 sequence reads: CASSPQGSNTEAFF. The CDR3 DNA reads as TGTGCCAGCTCACCACAGGGTTCGAACACTGAAGCTTTCTTT.

CDR3 coding DNA: TGTGCCAGCAGTGAAGGGAGGACTAGCGAACAAGAGACCCAGTACTTC. It specifies CASSEGRTSEQETQYF. The gene calls are TRBV25-1 and TRBJ2-5; 9 nucleotides agree with TRBD2. CDR3 length equals 16 residues. V dropped 2 bases and J dropped 2; count of bases not matched to a gene: 6. The germline CDR1 and CDR2 sequences are MGHDK and SYGVNS.

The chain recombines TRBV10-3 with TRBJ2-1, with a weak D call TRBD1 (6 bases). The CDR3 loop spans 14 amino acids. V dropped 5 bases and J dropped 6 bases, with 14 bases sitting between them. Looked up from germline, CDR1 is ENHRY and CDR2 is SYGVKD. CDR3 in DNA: TGTGCCATCAGTCCAGGGGATGTGGGCAATGAGCAGTTCTTC. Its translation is CAISPGDVGNEQFF.

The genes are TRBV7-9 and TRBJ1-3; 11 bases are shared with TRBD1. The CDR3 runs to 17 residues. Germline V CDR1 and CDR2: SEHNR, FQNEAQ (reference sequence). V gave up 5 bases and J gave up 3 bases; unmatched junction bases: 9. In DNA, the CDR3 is TGTGCCAGCAGCCAAGGACAGGGGGCCAAGAGTGGAAACACCATATATTTT. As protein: CASSQGQGAKSGNTIYF.

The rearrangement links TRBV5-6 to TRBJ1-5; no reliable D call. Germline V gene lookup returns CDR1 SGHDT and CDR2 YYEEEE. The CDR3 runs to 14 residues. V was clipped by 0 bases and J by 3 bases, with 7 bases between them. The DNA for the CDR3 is TGTGCCAGCAGCTTGGGGAGGATCAATCAGCCCCAGCATTTT. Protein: CASSLGRINQPQHF.

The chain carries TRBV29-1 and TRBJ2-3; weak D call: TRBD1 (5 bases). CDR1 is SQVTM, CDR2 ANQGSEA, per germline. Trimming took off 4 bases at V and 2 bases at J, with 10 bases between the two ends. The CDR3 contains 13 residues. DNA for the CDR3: TGCAGCGTTGGTAGGGGATACACAGATACGCAGTATTTT. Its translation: CSVGRGYTDTQYF.

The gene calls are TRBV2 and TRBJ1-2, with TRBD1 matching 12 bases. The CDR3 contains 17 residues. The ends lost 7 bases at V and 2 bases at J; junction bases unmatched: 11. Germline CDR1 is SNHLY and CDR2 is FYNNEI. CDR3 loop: CASIRTGQGAQNYGYTF. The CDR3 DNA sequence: TGTGCCAGCATCCGGACGGGACAGGGGGCGCAGAACTATGGCTACACCTTC.

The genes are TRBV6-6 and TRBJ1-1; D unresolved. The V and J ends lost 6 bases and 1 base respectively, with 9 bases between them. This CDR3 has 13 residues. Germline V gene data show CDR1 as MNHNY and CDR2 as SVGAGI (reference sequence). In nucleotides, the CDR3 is TGTGCCAGCAGGTTAGCAGGGAACACTGAAGCTTTCTTT. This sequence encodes CASRLAGNTEAFF.

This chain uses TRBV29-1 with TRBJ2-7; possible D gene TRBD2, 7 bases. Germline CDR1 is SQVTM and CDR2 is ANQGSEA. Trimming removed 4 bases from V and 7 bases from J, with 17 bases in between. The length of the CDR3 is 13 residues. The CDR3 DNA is TGCAGCGTTGCCCCCCGGGGGGCCGGGGAGCAGTACTTC. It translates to CSVAPRGAGEQYF.

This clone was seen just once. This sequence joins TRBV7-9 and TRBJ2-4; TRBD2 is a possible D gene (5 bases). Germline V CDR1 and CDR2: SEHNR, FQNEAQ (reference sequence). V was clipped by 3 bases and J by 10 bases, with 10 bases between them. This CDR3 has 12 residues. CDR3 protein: CASSFLEGIQYF. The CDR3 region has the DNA TGTGCCAGCAGCTTCCTAGAGGGTATTCAGTACTTC.

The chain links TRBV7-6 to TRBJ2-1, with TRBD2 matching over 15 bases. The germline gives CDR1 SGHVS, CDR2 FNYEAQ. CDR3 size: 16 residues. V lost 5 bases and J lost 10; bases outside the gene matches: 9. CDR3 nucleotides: TGTGCCAGCAGCCCAGGACTAGCGGGAGGGCCCGGGGAGCAGTTCTTC. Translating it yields CASSPGLAGGPGEQFF.

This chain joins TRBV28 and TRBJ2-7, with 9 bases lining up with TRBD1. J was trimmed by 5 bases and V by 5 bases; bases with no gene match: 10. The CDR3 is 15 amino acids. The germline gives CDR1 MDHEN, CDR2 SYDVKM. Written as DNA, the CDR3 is TGTGCCAGCAGTGGCCCCGGGACAGGGACCCACGAGCAGTACTTC. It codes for CASSGPGTGTHEQYF.

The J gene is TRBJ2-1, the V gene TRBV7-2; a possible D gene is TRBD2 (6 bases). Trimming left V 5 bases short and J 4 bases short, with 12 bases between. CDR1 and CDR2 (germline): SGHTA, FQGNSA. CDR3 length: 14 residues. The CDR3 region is CASSTGTLYNEQFF. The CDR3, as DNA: TGTGCCAGCAGCACCGGGACTCTTTACAATGAGCAGTTCTTC.

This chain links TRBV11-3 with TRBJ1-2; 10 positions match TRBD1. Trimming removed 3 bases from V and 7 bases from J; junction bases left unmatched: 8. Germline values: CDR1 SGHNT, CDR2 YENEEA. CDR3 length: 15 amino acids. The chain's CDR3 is CASSFPGQGSGGYTF. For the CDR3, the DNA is TGTGCCAGCAGCTTCCCGGGACAGGGGAGCGGTGGCTACACCTTC.

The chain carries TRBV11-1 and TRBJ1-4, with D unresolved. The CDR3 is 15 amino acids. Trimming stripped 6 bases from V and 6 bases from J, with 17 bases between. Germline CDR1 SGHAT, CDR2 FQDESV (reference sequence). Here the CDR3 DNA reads TGTGCCAGCAGGTCCCGCGGGATTGCGGATGAAAAACTGTTTTTT. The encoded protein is CASRSRGIADEKLFF.

In nucleotides, the CDR3 is TGTGCCAGCAGCGGACCGGGACAGGGATCCTACGAGCAGTACTTC. As protein: CASSGPGQGSYEQYF. The chain links TRBV7-9 to TRBJ2-7; TRBD1 matches 9 bases. There are 15 residues in the CDR3. Germline loops: CDR1 SEHNR, CDR2 FQNEAQ (reference sequence). V gave up 5 bases and J gave up 1 base; unmatched junction bases: 6.

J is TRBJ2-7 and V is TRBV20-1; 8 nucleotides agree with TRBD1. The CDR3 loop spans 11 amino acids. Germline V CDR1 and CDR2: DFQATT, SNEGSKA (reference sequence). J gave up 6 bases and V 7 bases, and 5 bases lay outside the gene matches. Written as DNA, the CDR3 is TGCAGTGGGACAGGGACTTTCGAGCAGTACTTC. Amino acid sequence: CSGTGTFEQYF.

The CDR3 reads CASSFQGSGNYGYTF. CDR3 bases: TGCGCCAGCAGCTTTCAGGGTTCCGGAAACTATGGCTACACCTTC. The V call is TRBV5-1, the J call TRBJ1-2; maybe TRBD1 (5 bases). The CDR3 totals 15 residues. Trimming pared 2 bases from V and 2 bases from J, leaving 13 bases between. CDR1 is SGHRS and CDR2 is YFSETQ in the germline V gene.

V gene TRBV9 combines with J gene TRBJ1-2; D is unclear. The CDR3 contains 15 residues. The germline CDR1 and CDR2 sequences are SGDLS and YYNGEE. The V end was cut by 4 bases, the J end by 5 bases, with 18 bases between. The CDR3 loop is CASSPSGPVGYGYTF. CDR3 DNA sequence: TGTGCCAGCAGCCCGAGCGGCCCGGTGGGTTATGGCTACACCTTC.

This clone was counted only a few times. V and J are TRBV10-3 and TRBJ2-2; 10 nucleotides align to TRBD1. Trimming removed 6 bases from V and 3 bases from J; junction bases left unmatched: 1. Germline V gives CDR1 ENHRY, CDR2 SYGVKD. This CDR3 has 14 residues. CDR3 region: CAISGTGDTGELFF. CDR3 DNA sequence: TGTGCCATCAGCGGGACAGGGGACACCGGGGAGCTGTTTTTT.

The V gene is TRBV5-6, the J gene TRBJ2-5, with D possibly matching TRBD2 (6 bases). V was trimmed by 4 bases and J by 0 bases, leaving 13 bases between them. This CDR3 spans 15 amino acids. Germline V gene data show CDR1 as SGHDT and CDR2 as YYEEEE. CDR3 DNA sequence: TGTGCCAGCAGCCCGGCGGGACGGTACCAAGAGACCCAGTACTTC. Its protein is CASSPAGRYQETQYF.

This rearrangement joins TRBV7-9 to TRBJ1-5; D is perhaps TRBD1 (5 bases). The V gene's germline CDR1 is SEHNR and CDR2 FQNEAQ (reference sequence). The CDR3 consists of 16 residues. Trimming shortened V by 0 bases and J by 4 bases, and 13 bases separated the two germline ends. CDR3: CASSLAGPGGNQPQHF. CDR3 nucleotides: TGTGCCAGCAGCTTAGCGGGTCCCGGGGGAAATCAGCCCCAGCATTTT.

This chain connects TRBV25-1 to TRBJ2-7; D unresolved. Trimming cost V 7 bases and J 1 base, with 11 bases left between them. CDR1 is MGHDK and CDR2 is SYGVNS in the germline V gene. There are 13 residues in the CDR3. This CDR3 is CASIGFSSYEQYF. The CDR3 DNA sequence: TGTGCCAGCATAGGATTCTCTTCCTACGAGCAGTACTTC.

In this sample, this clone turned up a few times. The DNA of the CDR3 is TGTGCCAGCAACCGACAGGGTACCGGCGCCGGGGAGCTGTTTTTT. This gives the protein CASNRQGTGAGELFF. The J gene is TRBJ2-2, the V gene TRBV6-5; 7 bases line up with TRBD1. This CDR3 is 15 amino acids long. Germline V gene data show CDR1 as MNHEY and CDR2 as SVGAGI. The junction had 11 bases not matched to a gene; V was cut back by 7 bases and J by 6 bases.

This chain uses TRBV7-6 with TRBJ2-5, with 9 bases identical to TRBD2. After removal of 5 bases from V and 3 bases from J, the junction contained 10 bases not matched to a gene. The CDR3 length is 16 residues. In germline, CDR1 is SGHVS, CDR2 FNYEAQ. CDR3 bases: TGTGCCAGCAGCCCAACGGGCGGGAGGGGAAAAGAGACCCAGTACTTC. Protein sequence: CASSPTGGRGKETQYF. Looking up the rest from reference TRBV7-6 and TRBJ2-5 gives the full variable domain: GAGVSQSPRYKVTKRGQDVALRCDPISGHVSLYWYRQALGQGPEFLTYFNYEAQQDKSGLPNDRFSAERPEGSISTLTIQRTEQRDSAMYRCASSPTGGRGKETQYFGPGTRLLVL.

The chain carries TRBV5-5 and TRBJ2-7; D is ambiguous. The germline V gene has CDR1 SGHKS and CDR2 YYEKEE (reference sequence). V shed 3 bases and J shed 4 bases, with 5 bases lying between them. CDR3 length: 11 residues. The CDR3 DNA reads TGTGCCAGCAGCTGGGGATACGAGCAGTACTTC. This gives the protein CASSWGYEQYF.

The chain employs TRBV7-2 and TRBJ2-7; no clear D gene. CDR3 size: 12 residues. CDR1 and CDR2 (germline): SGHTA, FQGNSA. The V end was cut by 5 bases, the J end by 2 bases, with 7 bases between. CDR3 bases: TGTGCCAGCAGCCTGAGTACCTACGAGCAGTACTTC. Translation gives CASSLSTYEQYF. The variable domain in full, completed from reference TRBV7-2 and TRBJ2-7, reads GAGVSQSPSNKVTEKGKDVELRCDPISGHTALYWYRQSLGQGLEFLIYFQGNSAPDKSGLPSDRFSAERTGGSVSTLTIQRTQQEDSAVYLCASSLSTYEQYFGPGTRLTVT.

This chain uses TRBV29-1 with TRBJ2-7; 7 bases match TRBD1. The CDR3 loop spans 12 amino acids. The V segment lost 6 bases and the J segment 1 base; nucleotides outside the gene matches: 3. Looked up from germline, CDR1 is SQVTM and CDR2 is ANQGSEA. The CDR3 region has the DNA TGCAGCGTGGGACAGTGGTCCTACGAGCAGTACTTC. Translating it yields CSVGQWSYEQYF.

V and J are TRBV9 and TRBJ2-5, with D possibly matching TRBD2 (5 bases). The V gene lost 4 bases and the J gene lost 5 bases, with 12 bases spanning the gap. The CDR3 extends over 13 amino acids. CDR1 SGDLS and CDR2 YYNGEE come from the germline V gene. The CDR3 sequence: CASSLGERETQYF. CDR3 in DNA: TGTGCCAGCAGCCTCGGCGAGCGGGAGACCCAGTACTTC.

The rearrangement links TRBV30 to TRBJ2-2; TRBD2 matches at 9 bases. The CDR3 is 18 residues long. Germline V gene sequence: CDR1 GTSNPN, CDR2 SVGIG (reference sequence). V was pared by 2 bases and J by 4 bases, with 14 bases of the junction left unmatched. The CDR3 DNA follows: TGTGCCTGGAGTCTGTCCATTTTAGCGGGAGCGGGCACCGGGGAGCTGTTTTTT. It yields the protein CAWSLSILAGAGTGELFF.

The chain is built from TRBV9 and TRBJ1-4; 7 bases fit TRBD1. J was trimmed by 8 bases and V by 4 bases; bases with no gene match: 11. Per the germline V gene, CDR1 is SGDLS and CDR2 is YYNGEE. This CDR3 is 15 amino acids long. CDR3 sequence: CASSPQLGQPEKLFF. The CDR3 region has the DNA TGTGCCAGCAGCCCCCAATTGGGACAGCCCGAAAAACTGTTTTTT.